The 19 T cell receptor beta chains reported below all come from one sample, sequenced in a study of PD-1 blockade in classical Hodgkin lymphoma. The protocol was immunoSEQ multiplex PCR, while the TCRdb copy is restricted to in-frame clones and leaves out a portion. The table shows 10,000 to 15,000 clones, with 70% to 85% occurring only once. This sample's time point: cycle 4 day 1 (C4D1), after 6 weeks of nivolumab. Every one of the patients relapsed after autologous stem cell transplantation (brentuximab vedotin exposure was variable). Magnetic negative selection was used to purify CD4+ T cells from PBMCs that had been thawed. The specimen was CD4+ T cells from blood, collected before the fourth cycle of nivolumab. The receptor set was obtained from a human donor with classical Hodgkin lymphoma.

The rearrangement links TRBV7-2 to TRBJ1-1; no reliable D call. The germline CDR1 and CDR2 sequences are SGHTA and FQGNSA. V gave up 7 bases and J gave up 3 bases, with 15 bases separating them. The CDR3 length is 14 residues. The CDR3 is CASTPPSWDTEAFF. The CDR3 DNA follows: TGTGCCAGCACCCCCCCGTCCTGGGACACTGAAGCTTTCTTT.

V gene TRBV12-5 combines with J gene TRBJ2-1; 13 positions agree with TRBD2. This CDR3 has 16 amino acids. Germline V gives CDR1 LGHNT, CDR2 FRNRAP. Trimming took 4 bases from V and 3 from J; bases not matched to a gene: 3. This CDR3 reads CASGWGTSGDYNEQFF. The CDR3 nucleotides are TGTGCTAGTGGTTGGGGGACTAGCGGGGACTACAATGAGCAGTTCTTC.

Details on this clone: Relative to the germline gene, one junction end is altered; a read error may explain this. J is TRBJ2-7 and V is TRBV4-2; D tentatively fits TRBD1 or TRBD2 (6 bases each). Germline V gene sequence: CDR1 LGHNA, CDR2 YNFKEQ. The CDR3 runs 13 residues. The CDR3 sequence is CASSQDRGDLHTF. CDR3 nucleotide sequence: TGTGCCAGCAGCCAAGATAGGGGGGACCTTCATACCTTC.

The chain uses TRBV28 and TRBJ2-3; no firm D call. Germline CDR1 reads MDHEN; CDR2 reads SYDVKM. The CDR3 is 20 residues long. Trimming removed 2 bases from V and 0 bases from J, with 24 bases in between. The CDR3 bases are TGTGCCAGCAGTTTACGATCCCCCTCCTCTAGGGTCTCTAGCACAGATACGCAGTATTTT. Residues: CASSLRSPSSRVSSTDTQYF. The entire variable domain, with the rest obtained from reference TRBV28 and TRBJ2-3, is as follows: DVKVTQSSRYLVKRTGEKVFLECVQDMDHENMFWYRQDPGLGLRLIYFSYDVKMKEKGDIPEGYSVSREKKERFSLILESASTNQTSMYLCASSLRSPSSRVSSTDTQYFGPGTRLTVL.

The rearrangement joins TRBV18 to TRBJ2-2; maybe TRBD1 (5 bases). Germline CDR1 KGHSH, CDR2 LQKENI. Trimming took 3 bases from V and 7 from J, leaving 6 bases between them. The CDR3 has 12 residues. The DNA of the CDR3 is TGTGCCAGCTCACCTCAGGGCGGGGAGCTGTTTTTT. Protein product: CASSPQGGELFF.

The chain combines TRBV2 with TRBJ1-2; D not resolved. Germline values: CDR1 SNHLY, CDR2 FYNNEI. This CDR3 is 15 amino acids long. The ends were cut back, 4 bases at V and 0 bases at J, with 12 bases in the middle. In DNA, the CDR3 is TGTGCCAGCAGTGGGCGGATCCGAGCTAACTATGGCTACACCTTC. It is translated as CASSGRIRANYGYTF.

On this clone itself: Relative to the germline gene, one junction end is altered; a read error may explain this. CDR3 sequence: CSVEVRDTQYF. In nucleotides, the CDR3 is TGCAGCGTAGAAGTTCGGGATACGCAGTATTTT. J is TRBJ2-3 and V is TRBV29-1; D is unresolved. Germline V lookup: CDR1 SQVTM, CDR2 ANQGSEA. CDR3 size: 11 residues.

V and J are TRBV5-5 and TRBJ2-7; a weak D match, TRBD2 (5 bases). In germline, CDR1 is SGHKS, CDR2 YYEKEE (reference sequence). The ends were cut back, 2 bases at V and 2 bases at J, with 14 bases in the middle. This CDR3 has 15 amino acids. The DNA for the CDR3 is TGTGCCAGCAGCTTCTACGGGGAGCCCACCTACGAGCAGTACTTC. This gives the protein CASSFYGEPTYEQYF.

The gene calls are TRBV2 and TRBJ2-1; D might be TRBD2 (6 bases). This CDR3 is 18 amino acids long. Trimming took off 7 bases at V and 4 bases at J, with 26 bases between the two ends. Germline V gives CDR1 SNHLY, CDR2 FYNNEI. The CDR3 DNA follows: TGTGCCAGCAACCGAAGGGAAAGCGGGTCTCTCCTTTACAATGAGCAGTTCTTC. Translated: CASNRRESGSLLYNEQFF. The full variable domain, in which reference TRBV2 and TRBJ2-1 provide the parts outside the CDR3, is EPEVTQTPSHQVTQMGQEVILRCVPISNHLYFYWYRQILGQKVEFLVSFYNNEISEKSEIFDDQFSVERPDGSNFTLKIRSTKLEDSAMYFCASNRRESGSLLYNEQFFGPGTRLTVL.

Points on this clone: Other nucleotide sequences in the sample specify the same CDR3. The rearrangement uses TRBV7-2 and TRBJ1-1; no firm D call. Between the trimmed V and J ends, which lost 1 base and 4 bases, there was a span of 13 bases. The CDR3 length is 15 residues. From germline, CDR1 is SGHTA and CDR2 FQGNSA. CDR3 in amino acids: CASSLGRQGGTEAFF. The CDR3 DNA reads TGTGCCAGCAGCTTAGGTCGACAAGGAGGCACTGAAGCTTTCTTT.

Here the CDR3 DNA reads TGTGCCAGCAGTGACTTGGGACAGACCTACGAGCAGTACTTC. This sequence encodes CASSDLGQTYEQYF. The rearrangement links TRBV6-6 to TRBJ2-7; 7 bases are a match to TRBD1. The CDR3 is made up of 14 amino acids. V was clipped by 5 bases and J by 2 bases; unmatched bases: 6. Germline V gene data show CDR1 as MNHNY and CDR2 as SVGAGI (reference sequence).

Here the CDR3 reads CASSYSGWLADTQYF. For the CDR3, the DNA is TGTGCCAGCAGTTACTCTGGTTGGCTCGCAGATACGCAGTATTTT. J is TRBJ2-3 and V is TRBV6-6, with D uncertain. From germline, CDR1 is MNHNY and CDR2 SVGAGI (reference sequence). This CDR3 has 15 amino acids. The germline V and J ends were trimmed by 0 bases and 4 bases, with 11 bases remaining between them.

The J gene is TRBJ2-1, the V gene TRBV28; TRBD2 might be the D (5 bases). The germline CDR1 and CDR2 sequences are MDHEN and SYDVKM. The CDR3 extends over 15 amino acids. Deletions cut 7 bases from V and 6 bases from J, with 19 bases between. The CDR3 sequence is CASTIQQGGSNEQFF. Here the CDR3 DNA reads TGTGCCAGCACCATTCAGCAAGGAGGTAGCAATGAGCAGTTCTTC.

The J gene is TRBJ2-7, the V gene TRBV18; D not certain. V lost 1 base to trimming and J lost 0 bases, with 10 bases between them. The CDR3 is 15 residues long. The germline V gene has CDR1 KGHSH and CDR2 LQKENI. The CDR3 DNA reads TGTGCCAGCTCACCACAATTCGGCGCCTCCTACGAGCAGTACTTC. This encodes CASSPQFGASYEQYF.

The gene calls are TRBV7-8 and TRBJ2-2; 9 nucleotides line up with TRBD2. This CDR3 region has 16 residues. Looked up from germline, CDR1 is SGHVS and CDR2 is FQNEAQ. V gave up 6 bases and J gave up 8 bases; unmatched junction bases: 13. For the CDR3, the DNA is TGTGCCAGCAGACCTAACCAGCGGGGGGCAACTGGGGAGCTGTTTTTT. It is translated as CASRPNQRGATGELFF.

The chain has TRBV7-3 and TRBJ2-1; the D is unclear. CDR1 and CDR2 (germline): SGHTA, FQGTGA. CDR3 length: 14 residues. Trimming left V 1 base short and J 4 bases short, with 8 bases between. CDR3 in amino acids: CASSLSPAYNEQFF. CDR3 nucleotide sequence: TGTGCCAGCAGCTTAAGCCCCGCGTACAATGAGCAGTTCTTC.

In this sample, this clone turned up once. V usage is TRBV7-2 and J usage is TRBJ2-7; TRBD2 agrees at 11 bases. CDR3 size: 15 residues. V shed 5 bases, J shed 7 bases, and the junction held 10 bases outside the gene matches. The germline CDR1 and CDR2 sequences are SGHTA and FQGNSA. The CDR3 loop is CASSPTSGRKWEQYF. As DNA, the CDR3 is TGTGCCAGCAGCCCCACTAGCGGGAGAAAATGGGAGCAGTACTTC.

The chain couples TRBV7-9 to TRBJ1-3, with a possible D match to TRBD1 (5 bases). The CDR3 is made up of 17 amino acids. Per germline, CDR1 SEHNR and CDR2 FQNEAQ (reference sequence). V gave up 3 bases and J gave up 0 bases, with 15 bases separating them. The CDR3 spells CASSFQGTMGSGNTIYF. The CDR3 nucleotides are TGTGCCAGCAGCTTTCAGGGCACCATGGGCTCTGGAAACACCATATATTTT. Full variable domain (missing parts from reference TRBV7-9 and TRBJ1-3): DTGVSQNPRHKITKRGQNVTFRCDPISEHNRLYWYRQTLGQGPEFLTYFQNEAQLEKSRLLSDRFSAERPKGSFSTLEIQRTEQGDSAMYLCASSFQGTMGSGNTIYFGEGSWLTVV.

The chain uses TRBV5-5 and TRBJ2-7; possible D gene TRBD1, 5 bases. Trimming left V 0 bases short and J 2 bases short, with 9 bases between. There are 14 residues in the CDR3. Germline V CDR1 and CDR2: SGHKS, YYEKEE (reference sequence). CDR3 DNA: TGTGCCAGCAGCTTGGAAGCAGGGCCCTACGAGCAGTACTTC. This encodes CASSLEAGPYEQYF.